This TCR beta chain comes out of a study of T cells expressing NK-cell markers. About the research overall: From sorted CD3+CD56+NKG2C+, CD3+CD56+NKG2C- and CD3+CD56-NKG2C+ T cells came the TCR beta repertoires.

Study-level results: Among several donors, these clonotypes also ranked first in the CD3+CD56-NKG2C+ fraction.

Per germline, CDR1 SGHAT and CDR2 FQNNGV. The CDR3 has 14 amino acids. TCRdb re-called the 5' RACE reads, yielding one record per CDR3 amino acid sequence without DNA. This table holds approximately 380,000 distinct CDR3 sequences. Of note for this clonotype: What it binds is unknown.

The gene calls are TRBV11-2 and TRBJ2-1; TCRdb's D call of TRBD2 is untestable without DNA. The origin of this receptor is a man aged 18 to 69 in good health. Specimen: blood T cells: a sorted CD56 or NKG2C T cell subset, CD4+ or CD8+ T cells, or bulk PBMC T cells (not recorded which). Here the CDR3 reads CASSSTLAGGRWFF.